The 15 T cell receptor beta chains reported below all come from one sample, sequenced in a study of tumor-infiltrating lymphocytes in localized non-small cell lung cancer (dated by TCRdb to the early 2020s). Receptor amplification or capture employed the immunoSEQ multiplex PCR assay. TCRdb mirrors the immuneACCESS table, restricted to in-frame sequences. Some clones are absent from its copies; in checked studies, under half trace to an unresolved V gene, and the reason for the others is unknown. The sample records roughly 6,400 clones, less than 75% of which are singletons. 6.5% of the sample is held by the ten biggest clonotypes. Sequenced sample: uninvolved lung tissue not adjacent to the tumor. These receptors originate from a human donor with non-small cell lung cancer.

This chain links TRBV6-5 with TRBJ1-2; 9 positions match TRBD1. The CDR3 contains 13 residues. Germline-derived CDR1 and CDR2 are MNHEY and SVGAGI. J was trimmed by 8 bases and V by 6 bases; bases with no gene match: 7. The DNA of the CDR3 is TGTGCCAGCAGCCCGGTGGGACAGGGAGGCTACACCTTC. It codes for CASSPVGQGGYTF.

The chain has TRBV19 and TRBJ2-7, with no clear D. In germline, CDR1 is LNHDA, CDR2 SQIVND (reference sequence). V gave up 4 bases and J gave up 3 bases, with 10 bases separating them. The CDR3 is 13 residues long. CDR3 sequence reads: CASSKAGHYEQYF. CDR3 nucleotides: TGTGCCAGTAGTAAAGCAGGCCACTACGAGCAGTACTTC.

CDR3 protein: CASSEWTGGRTQYF. Here the CDR3 DNA reads TGTGCCAGCAGTGAATGGACGGGGGGGAGGACCCAGTACTTC. This chain connects TRBV25-1 to TRBJ2-5; 8 bases line up with TRBD2. This CDR3 contains 14 residues. From germline, CDR1 is MGHDK and CDR2 SYGVNS. The junction had 5 bases not matched to a gene; V was cut back by 1 base and J by 7 bases.

J is TRBJ2-7 and V is TRBV11-2; the D gene could be TRBD1 or TRBD2 (6 bases each). The CDR3 contains 15 residues. V gave up 0 bases and J gave up 3 bases, with 12 bases separating them. CDR1 is SGHAT and CDR2 is FQNNGV in the germline V gene. The CDR3 loop is CASSLEAGHLYEQYF. The CDR3 DNA follows: TGTGCCAGCAGCTTAGAGGCGGGACACCTCTACGAGCAGTACTTC.

V gene TRBV7-2 combines with J gene TRBJ1-2; tentative D call: TRBD1 (5 bases). There are 13 residues in the CDR3. With 5 bases removed from V and 3 bases from J, the gap between germline ends came to 10 bases. In germline, CDR1 is SGHTA, CDR2 FQGNSA. The CDR3 nucleotides are TGTGCCAGCAGCCGCGCGACAGACTATGGCTACACCTTC. Translated: CASSRATDYGYTF.

The chain is built from TRBV10-3 and TRBJ1-1; no firm D call. The germline gives CDR1 ENHRY, CDR2 SYGVKD. V was trimmed by 5 bases and J by 3 bases, leaving 7 bases between them. The CDR3 has 12 amino acids. The DNA for the CDR3 is TGTGCCATCAGTCGTAGTGACACTGAAGCTTTCTTT. Protein: CAISRSDTEAFF.

This chain connects TRBV10-1 to TRBJ2-7, with 8 bases fitting TRBD1. Trimming took 3 bases from V and 3 from J; bases not matched to a gene: 7. There are 15 residues in the CDR3. Germline loops: CDR1 WNHNN, CDR2 SYGVQD (reference sequence). In DNA form, the CDR3 reads TGCGCCAGCAGTGACCCCGGGACAGGAGGCTACGAGCAGTACTTC. Translated, it gives CASSDPGTGGYEQYF.

The chain couples TRBV10-1 to TRBJ2-3; D is perhaps TRBD1 (5 bases). V was trimmed by 0 bases and J by 1 base, leaving 8 bases between them. The CDR3 is 15 amino acids. Germline-derived CDR1 and CDR2 are WNHNN and SYGVQD (reference sequence). The chain's CDR3 is CASSESGRGTDTQYF. In nucleotides, the CDR3 is TGCGCCAGCAGTGAGTCTGGCAGGGGCACAGATACGCAGTATTTT.

CDR3 nucleotides: TGTGCCAGCAGCTTTGCCGGGGCAGCTTATGGCTACACCTTC. Amino acid sequence: CASSFAGAAYGYTF. J is TRBJ1-2 and V is TRBV5-4, with D tentatively TRBD1 (5 bases). The germline V gene has CDR1 SGHNT and CDR2 YYREEE (reference sequence). The CDR3 is 14 residues long. Trimming shortened V by 2 bases and J by 5 bases, and 13 bases separated the two germline ends.

V gene TRBV6-1 combines with J gene TRBJ1-4; D is uncertain. V lost 5 bases and J 0 bases, leaving 10 bases between the germline ends. This CDR3 is built from 15 residues. Germline V gene data show CDR1 as MNHNS and CDR2 as SASEGT. The DNA of the CDR3 is TGTGCCAGCAGTTTTGACTCGTCAACTAATGAAAAACTGTTTTTT. This translates into CASSFDSSTNEKLFF.

The CDR3 is CASTHHRAKGTEAFF. For the CDR3, the DNA is TGTGCCAGCACCCACCACCGAGCAAAAGGGACTGAAGCTTTCTTT. This sequence joins TRBV6-6 and TRBJ1-1, with D unresolved. In germline, CDR1 is MNHNY, CDR2 SVGAGI (reference sequence). Trimming took off 7 bases at V and 5 bases at J, with 20 bases between the two ends. The CDR3 extends over 15 amino acids.

This chain uses TRBV5-6 with TRBJ2-7, with 9 positions matching TRBD2. CDR1 and CDR2 from the germline V gene are SGHDT and YYEEEE. The CDR3 has 14 residues. Germline trimming cut 5 bases from V and 2 bases from J; bases unmatched to any gene: 5. The CDR3 sequence: CASSIAGAAYEQYF. The CDR3 DNA sequence: TGTGCCAGCAGTATAGCGGGAGCCGCCTACGAGCAGTACTTC. Full variable domain (outside the CDR3, taken from reference TRBV5-6 and TRBJ2-7): DAGVTQSPTHLIKTRGQQVTLRCSPKSGHDTVSWYQQALGQGPQFIFQYYEEEERQRGNFPDRFSGHQFPNYSSELNVNALLLGDSALYLCASSIAGAAYEQYFGPGTRLTVT.

The rearrangement uses TRBV6-5 and TRBJ2-7; tentatively, D is TRBD2 (6 bases). From germline, CDR1 is MNHEY and CDR2 SVGAGI. This CDR3 region has 13 residues. The ends were cut back, 9 bases at V and 4 bases at J, with 16 bases in the middle. The CDR3 nucleotides read TGTGCCAGTGGACCCCTTGGGGGGTACGAGCAGTACTTC. Protein sequence: CASGPLGGYEQYF.

This clone was seen a few times. The rearrangement links TRBV5-4 to TRBJ1-2; no clear D gene. The V end was cut by 0 bases, the J end by 8 bases, with 11 bases between. CDR3 length: 13 amino acids. Germline V gene sequence: CDR1 SGHNT, CDR2 YYREEE (reference sequence). This chain's CDR3 is CASSLALLEGYTF. The CDR3 coding sequence is TGTGCCAGCAGCTTGGCTCTCCTGGAGGGCTACACCTTC.

This clone showed up just a few times. V usage is TRBV10-1 and J usage is TRBJ2-7; 13 bases line up with TRBD2. The trim removed 3 bases at V and 7 bases at J, leaving 9 bases unmatched. CDR1 and CDR2 (germline): WNHNN, SYGVQD (reference sequence). The CDR3 consists of 16 residues. CDR3 residues: CASSDGLAGEGREQYF. DNA of the CDR3: TGCGCCAGCAGTGACGGACTAGCGGGAGAAGGTCGGGAGCAGTACTTC.